This TCR beta chain was profiled in a study of regulatory and conventional T cells in RAG deficiency. Regarding the study as a whole: In Omenn syndrome, Treg and Tconv repertoires overlapped >75%.

The sorted regulatory T cells were CD4+, CD25-high and CD127-low, with genomic DNA sequenced. Of note for this clone: The antigen remains undetermined.

Assay: immunoSEQ multiplex PCR; the TCRdb copy retains only in-frame clones and omits some. The sample shows several thousand clones, 89% of them seen only once. Trimming cost V 4 bases and J 2 bases; bases outside gene matches: 3. This CDR3 is built from 14 residues. The germline V gene has CDR1 SEHNR and CDR2 FQNEAQ (reference sequence). Separately, the same data were catalogued under a study of regulatory T cells. That work states: The primer mix had 52 TRBV and 13 TRBJ primers.

This chain joins TRBV7-9 and TRBJ2-3; TRBD2 agrees at 7 bases. The origin of this receptor is a human donor in good health. The sample comprised Tregs sorted from blood. This CDR3 reads CASSSAGLTDTQYF. The CDR3 DNA reads as TGTGCCAGCAGCTCAGCGGGACTCACAGATACGCAGTATTTT.